The rows below give T cell receptor beta chains drawn from one sample of a study of blood T cell repertoires in COVID-19. Clones were read by immunoSEQ multiplex PCR, and TCRdb kept only the in-frame ones, dropping some. This sample has under 65,000 clones, with about 88% found just once. The sequenced sample was peripheral blood. These receptors originate from a man in his 60s with acute or convalescent COVID-19. Both conserved end residues are part of each CDR3. Fields, in order: D gene, clone size, V gene, J gene, CDR3 DNA, CDR3 protein. A D gene is named only where the DNA matches it firmly. Size is omitted from some rows. Given values are once, few, many or a class for expanded clones.

-	-	TRBV9	TRBJ2-3	TGTGCCAGCAGCGGAGCCCCCACGGGAGGCACAGATACGCAGTATTTT	CASSGAPTGGTDTQYF
-	-	TRBV18	TRBJ2-2	TGTGCCAGCTTGCCTCCAGGGCTGGGGGAGCTGTTTTTT	CASLPPGLGELFF
TRBD1	-	TRBV19	TRBJ1-3	TGTGCCAGTGCCACAGGGGGAGCGGGAAACACCATATATTTT	CASATGGAGNTIYF
-	-	TRBV3-1/TRBV3-2	TRBJ1-1	TGTGCCAGCAGCCAAGGGGGGCGCTCGGCCGAAGCTTTCTTT	CASSQGGRSAEAFF
-	once	TRBV3-1/TRBV3-2	TRBJ1-3	TGTGCCAGCAGCCAAGATCACTCTTCTCCTGGTGGAAACACCATATATTTT	CASSQDHSSPGGNTIYF
-	-	TRBV10-3	TRBJ1-6	TGTGCCATCACTGGAGCCCCTAATTCACCCCTCCACTTT	CAITGAPNSPLHF
-	-	TRBV25-1	TRBJ1-2	TGTGCCAGCAGTGAATTGGAGGGCTATGGCTACACCTTC	CASSELEGYGYTF
-	-	TRBV3-1/TRBV3-2	TRBJ2-5	TGTGCCAGCAGCCAAGTGGGCAGCCAAGAGACCCAGTACTTC	CASSQVGSQETQYF
TRBD2	-	TRBV7-2	TRBJ2-5	TGTGCCAGCAGCTTGAGACGACTAGCGAACCAAGAGACCCAGTACTTC	CASSLRRLANQETQYF
-	-	TRBV10-2	TRBJ1-5	TGCGCCAGCAGTCCCCAGATTTATCAGCCCCAGCATTTT	CASSPQIYQPQHF
TRBD2	once	TRBV4-2	TRBJ2-7	TGTGCCAGCAGCCAGGGGGGGGACGGAGCCTACGAGCAGTACTTC	CASSQGGDGAYEQYF
TRBD1	-	TRBV29-1	TRBJ2-7	TGCAGCGCCCTCCGGGACAGGGGACACGAGCAGTACTTC	CSALRDRGHEQYF
TRBD2	-	TRBV9	TRBJ2-1	TGTGCCACCCAGTCTATTACGGGAGGGCTTCCCCGGAATGAGCAGTTCTTC	CATQSITGGLPRNEQFF
-	-	TRBV7-2	TRBJ2-3	TGTGCCAGCAGCTTACTTCCTACAGATACGCAGTATTTT	CASSLLPTDTQYF
TRBD2	-	TRBV10-1	TRBJ2-1	TGCGCCAACCCACTAGCGGGTTCAGAGCAGTTCTTC	CANPLAGSEQFF
TRBD2	-	TRBV5-6	TRBJ2-3	TGTGCCAGCAGCTGGGGACCCGGGACTAGCGGGGGGGCATCAGATACGCAGTATTTT	CASSWGPGTSGGASDTQYF
-	-	TRBV28	TRBJ1-4	TGTGCCAGCACCGGATCGGGGGAAGGACTTGGTGAAAAACTGTTTTTT	CASTGSGEGLGEKLFF
TRBD2	-	TRBV9	TRBJ2-3	TGTGCCAGCAGCGCCGGGACTAGCGGGGCAGATACGCAGTATTTT	CASSAGTSGADTQYF
TRBD2	-	TRBV7-9	TRBJ2-7	TGTGCCAGCACCCCCCCGGGAGGGACTCTTTACGAGCAGTACTTC	CASTPPGGTLYEQYF
-	-	TRBV4-2	TRBJ2-5	TGTGCCAGCAGTTCCATGTCAGGGTCCGAGACCCAGTACTTC	CASSSMSGSETQYF
TRBD1	-	TRBV5-1	TRBJ2-1	TGCGCCAGCAGCTGGACAGGGGTGGACAATGAGCAGTTCTTC	CASSWTGVDNEQFF
TRBD2	-	TRBV18	TRBJ2-7	TGTGCCAGCTCATCATCCGGGACTAGCGGGGGGGTAAAGCAGTACTTC	CASSSSGTSGGVKQYF
-	-	TRBV13	TRBJ2-1	TGTGCCAGCAGCTTAGTGCGGCTAGGTTTCAATGAGCAGTTCTTC	CASSLVRLGFNEQFF
TRBD2	-	TRBV29-1	TRBJ2-3	TGCAGCGTTGGACGCCGTTGGACTAGCGGGGATTCCACAGATACGCAGTATTTT	CSVGRRWTSGDSTDTQYF
TRBD1	-	TRBV11-3	TRBJ2-1	TGTGCCAGCAGCTTAGGGGGACAGGGCGCTTACAATGAGCAGTTCTTC	CASSLGGQGAYNEQFF
-	-	TRBV4-2	TRBJ2-7	TGTGCCAGCAGCCAAGACATAGCGGTCCTCTCCTACGAGCAGTACTTC	CASSQDIAVLSYEQYF
-	-	TRBV4-1	TRBJ1-4	TGCGCCAGCAGCCAAGTACAGGGCTTAGGAGAAAAACTGTTTTTT	CASSQVQGLGEKLFF
TRBD1	-	TRBV6-6	TRBJ1-1	TGTGCCAGCAGTTCAGTCACAGGGGCCTACACTGAAGCTTTCTTT	CASSSVTGAYTEAFF
-	-	TRBV19	TRBJ2-1	TGTGCCAGTAGCCCGACAAGCTCCTACAATGAGCAGTTCTTC	CASSPTSSYNEQFF
TRBD2	once	TRBV2	TRBJ2-3	TGTGCCAGCAGCAGCGGGGGTATGGCAGATACGCAGTATTTT	CASSSGGMADTQYF
TRBD2	-	TRBV5-1	TRBJ2-7	TGCGCCAGCAGCTCCCCGGATCCTTCGACTAGCGGGAACTGGGGGTACGAGCAGTACTTC	CASSSPDPSTSGNWGYEQYF
TRBD2	-	TRBV11-2	TRBJ2-7	TGTGCCAGCAGCCCCCTGGGACTAGCCTCCTACGAGCAGTACTTC	CASSPLGLASYEQYF
-	-	TRBV19	TRBJ1-2	TGTGCCAGTAGTATTAAGAGTTCTTCCGCTTACAGGGTTGGCTATGGCTACACCTTC	CASSIKSSSAYRVGYGYTF
TRBD2	-	TRBV11-2	TRBJ2-7	TGTGCCAGCAGCTTTGCGGGGGTCTCCTACGAGCAGTACTTC	CASSFAGVSYEQYF
-	-	TRBV11-3	TRBJ2-7	TGTGCCAGCAGCTTTCTCTCTTCCTACGAGCAGTACTTC	CASSFLSSYEQYF
-	-	TRBV4-3	TRBJ2-2	TGCGCCAGCAGCCAAGATATAAAACGGGCCGGGGAGCTGTTTTTT	CASSQDIKRAGELFF
TRBD1	few	TRBV10-3	TRBJ1-3	TGTGCCATCAGGGATGGGACAGTCTCTGGAAACACCATATATTTT	CAIRDGTVSGNTIYF
TRBD1	-	TRBV18	TRBJ2-1	TGTGCCAGCTCACCGCGGACAGGGGCGGGCTCCTACAATGAGCAGTTCTTC	CASSPRTGAGSYNEQFF
TRBD1	-	TRBV5-4	TRBJ2-7	TGTGCCAGCAGCCTCACAGGGGGCTACGAGCAGTACTTC	CASSLTGGYEQYF
TRBD1	-	TRBV27	TRBJ2-7	TGTGCCAGCAGTCCAAGGACAGGTTATTACGAGCAGTACTTC	CASSPRTGYYEQYF
TRBD1	-	TRBV6-5	TRBJ1-1	TGTGCCAGTGATGACAGGGGGCGAAAAACTGAAGCTTTCTTT	CASDDRGRKTEAFF
-	few	TRBV29-1	TRBJ1-2	TGCAGCGTTTCATCGGGAATCTATGGCTACACCTTC	CSVSSGIYGYTF
-	once	TRBV9	TRBJ1-5	TGTGCCAGCAGCGTAGGAGTAGGGGCCCAGCCCCAGCATTTT	CASSVGVGAQPQHF
-	-	TRBV7-9	TRBJ2-2	TGTGCCAGCAGCTTTTCCCAGAACACCGGGGAGCTGTTTTTT	CASSFSQNTGELFF
-	-	TRBV5-4	TRBJ1-5	TGTGCCAGCAGCTTGGGCAGGGATCAGCCCCAGCATTTT	CASSLGRDQPQHF
-	-	TRBV5-1	TRBJ2-1	TGCGCCAGCACACTCGCTCAGGGAAGCAATGAGCAGTTCTTC	CASTLAQGSNEQFF
-	once	TRBV6-9	TRBJ2-7	TGTGCCAGCAGTTCTCCGGGACTTCAAGAGTACTTC	CASSSPGLQEYF
TRBD1	-	TRBV7-2	TRBJ1-2	TGTGCCAGCAGCCCTGACAGGGGCTATGGCTACACCTTC	CASSPDRGYGYTF
TRBD2	few	TRBV4-2	TRBJ2-5	TGTGCCAGCAGCCAGTCGGCTAGCGGGACCCAAGAGACCCAGTACTTC	CASSQSASGTQETQYF
-	-	TRBV5-1	TRBJ1-4	TGCGCCAGCAGCTTGTTGCCTTTAGGGGATGAAAAACTGTTTTTT	CASSLLPLGDEKLFF
TRBD2	-	TRBV5-1	TRBJ2-7	TGCGCCAGCAGCTTGGGTTCAGCGGGGGTCCCCTACGAGCAGTACTTC	CASSLGSAGVPYEQYF
-	-	TRBV4-1	TRBJ1-1	TGCGCCAGCAGCCAAGAACAGGGAGAGAACACTGAAGCTTTCTTT	CASSQEQGENTEAFF
TRBD2	-	TRBV20-1	TRBJ2-7	TGCAGTGCTAGTCCTAGCGGGAGCGCGGACTCCTACGAGCAGTACTTC	CSASPSGSADSYEQYF